These 32 T cell receptor beta chains were sequenced from one sample in a study of response to subunit inactivated influenza vaccine. TCRdb used MiXCR to reprocess the RT-PCR reads, holding one entry per CDR3 protein. Among approximately 500,000 distinct CDR3 sequences listed, 13% were seen once. Sequenced here: PBMCs from blood, sampled roughly 6 weeks after vaccination. All receptors come from a man between 45 and 60 years old who received an inactivated influenza vaccine.

This clonotype was counted a few times. The chain links TRBV6-1 to TRBJ1-6; D possibly corresponds to TRBD1 (6 bases). V shed 2 bases and J shed 9 bases, with 20 bases lying between them. The CDR3 consists of 17 residues. In germline, CDR1 is MNHNS, CDR2 SASEGT. The CDR3 loop is CASSERPDRRPGSPLHF. The CDR3 coding sequence is TGTGCCAGCAGTGAACGCCCAGACAGGAGGCCGGGTTCACCCCTCCACTTT.

The sample holds many counts of this clonotype. The chain joins TRBV20-1 to TRBJ1-5; TRBD1 is a possible D gene (6 bases). The CDR3 has 13 amino acids. The germline V and J ends were trimmed by 5 bases and 7 bases, with 15 bases remaining between them. CDR1 is DFQATT and CDR2 is SNEGSKA in the germline V gene (reference sequence). The CDR3 coding sequence is TGCAGTGCTCAGAGGGGGGCTGGGCAGCCCCAGCATTTT. Its translation: CSAQRGAGQPQHF.

Many counts were recorded for this clonotype. The rearrangement links TRBV7-9 to TRBJ2-7, with D hard to call. Germline values: CDR1 SEHNR, CDR2 FQNEAQ (reference sequence). Trimming took off 4 bases at V and 6 bases at J, with 22 bases between the two ends. The CDR3 has 16 residues. The CDR3 nucleotides are TGTGCCAGCAGCTCCCAGCTTACGCCGTCCCTCGGCGAGCAGTACTTC. This sequence encodes CASSSQLTPSLGEQYF.

V is TRBV19 and J is TRBJ2-1; the match to TRBD2 covers 12 bases. This CDR3 region has 19 residues. Trimming cost V 3 bases and J 8 bases; bases outside gene matches: 17. Per germline, CDR1 LNHDA and CDR2 SQIVND (reference sequence). CDR3 in amino acids: CASSIRTSGKTPLGDEQFF. CDR3 in DNA: TGTGCCAGTAGTATCCGGACTAGCGGGAAAACTCCACTAGGGGATGAGCAGTTCTTC.

This clonotype was detected only a few times. This sequence joins TRBV24-1 and TRBJ2-1; 8 nucleotides match TRBD2. Germline-derived CDR1 and CDR2 are KGHDR and SFDVKD. The CDR3 contains 16 residues. J lost 3 bases, V lost 2 bases, and 5 bases had no gene match. The CDR3 bases are TGTGCCACCAGTGATTGGGGCCTAGCGGGCTACAATGAGCAGTTCTTC. Encoded protein: CATSDWGLAGYNEQFF.

As regards this clonotype: A much more abundant neighbour one base away suggests this may be a read error. The V call is TRBV20-1, the J call TRBJ2-7, with D perhaps TRBD1 or TRBD2 (5 bases each). CDR1 is DFQATT, CDR2 SNEGSKA, per germline (reference sequence). This CDR3 has 16 amino acids. Trimming removed 2 bases from V and 2 bases from J, with 19 bases in between. Here the CDR3 DNA reads TGCAGTGCTAGACCGATTACCGGGATAGGGGCCTACGAGCAGTACTTC. As protein: CSARPITGIGAYEQYF.

This clonotype was seen repeatedly, ten times or more. This chain connects TRBV7-2 to TRBJ2-7; D not resolved. V lost 5 bases and J 3 bases, leaving 11 bases between the germline ends. CDR1 is SGHTA, CDR2 FQGNSA, per germline. CDR3 length: 13 residues. The CDR3 sequence: CASSPGKIYEQYF. The DNA of the CDR3 is TGTGCCAGCAGCCCAGGAAAGATCTACGAGCAGTACTTC.

The J gene is TRBJ2-7, the V gene TRBV7-8; D is unresolved. CDR1 and CDR2 from the germline V gene are SGHVS and FQNEAQ. This CDR3 spans 14 amino acids. V was trimmed by 1 base and J by 5 bases, leaving 12 bases between them. The CDR3 sequence is CASSLGASGHEQYF. The CDR3 DNA is TGTGCCAGCAGCTTAGGAGCCTCCGGGCACGAGCAGTACTTC. The entire variable domain, with the rest obtained from reference TRBV7-8 and TRBJ2-7, is as follows: GAGVSQSPRYKVAKRGQDVALRCDPISGHVSLFWYQQALGQGPEFLTYFQNEAQLDKSGLPSDRFFAERPEGSVSTLKIQRTQQEDSAVYLCASSLGASGHEQYFGPGTRLTVT.

This clonotype was seen ten or more times. The genes are TRBV7-9 and TRBJ2-5; D is unclear. In germline, CDR1 is SEHNR, CDR2 FQNEAQ (reference sequence). This CDR3 is 11 amino acids long. Trimming shortened V by 8 bases and J by 7 bases, and 11 bases separated the two germline ends. CDR3 amino acids: CASVLEWTQYF. CDR3 nucleotides: TGTGCCAGCGTGCTCGAATGGACCCAGTACTTC.

This clonotype came up many times. V usage is TRBV5-5 and J usage is TRBJ1-5; D may be TRBD1 (5 bases). Trimming stripped 4 bases from V and 1 base from J, with 9 bases between. From germline, CDR1 is SGHKS and CDR2 YYEKEE (reference sequence). This CDR3 spans 14 amino acids. Here the CDR3 reads CASSNRQSNQPQHF. CDR3 bases: TGTGCCAGCAGCAATCGACAGAGCAATCAGCCCCAGCATTTT. The whole variable domain, remainder taken from reference TRBV5-5 and TRBJ1-5, is DAGVTQSPTHLIKTRGQQVTLRCSPISGHKSVSWYQQVLGQGPQFIFQYYEKEERGRGNFPDRFSARQFPNYSSELNVNALLLGDSALYLCASSNRQSNQPQHFGDGTRLSIL.

J is TRBJ2-1 and V is TRBV27; D is ambiguous. The CDR3 is made up of 10 amino acids. V was shortened by 9 bases and J by 5 bases, with 5 bases between the two germline ends. Germline V gene data show CDR1 as MNHEY and CDR2 as SMNVEV (reference sequence). The CDR3 DNA sequence: TGTGCCAGTCCCAACAATGAGCAGTTCTTC. This gives the protein CASPNNEQFF.

The chain combines TRBV28 with TRBJ1-5, with a possible D match to TRBD1 (6 bases). The germline V gene has CDR1 MDHEN and CDR2 SYDVKM. This CDR3 region has 16 residues. Between the trimmed V and J ends, which lost 6 bases and 1 base, there was a span of 16 bases. The CDR3 nucleotides read TGTGCCAGCAGCCCCTCAGGGGAGGGGAGCAATCAGCCCCAGCATTTT. It encodes CASSPSGEGSNQPQHF.

This clonotype was seen more than once but under ten times. The rearrangement links TRBV20-1 to TRBJ1-1; TRBD1 might be the D (6 bases). The V gene lost 1 base and the J gene lost 3 bases, with 15 bases spanning the gap. Germline loops: CDR1 DFQATT, CDR2 SNEGSKA (reference sequence). The length of the CDR3 is 15 residues. CDR3 amino acids: CSARGGGAVDTEAFF. CDR3 nucleotides: TGCAGTGCTAGAGGGGGGGGCGCCGTGGACACTGAAGCTTTCTTT.

The chain uses TRBV7-7 and TRBJ2-1; D is perhaps TRBD2 (6 bases). The CDR3 has 15 amino acids. Trimming took off 0 bases at V and 2 bases at J, with 8 bases between the two ends. The germline V gene encodes CDR1 SSHAT and CDR2 FNYEAQ (reference sequence). The CDR3 reads CASSLASGPYNEQFF. DNA of the CDR3: TGTGCCAGCAGCTTAGCGAGCGGGCCCTACAATGAGCAGTTCTTC.

This clonotype appeared a few times. The chain uses TRBV7-2 and TRBJ2-2; TRBD2 matches 7 bases. V was clipped by 4 bases and J by 2 bases; unmatched bases: 7. Per germline, CDR1 SGHTA and CDR2 FQGNSA. This CDR3 region has 16 residues. The CDR3 DNA follows: TGTGCCAGCAGCTGGGAGGGCAGTACCAACACCGGGGAGCTGTTTTTT. This gives the protein CASSWEGSTNTGELFF.

This chain uses TRBV28 with TRBJ2-3, with TRBD2 identical over 7 bases. The length of the CDR3 is 14 residues. The V and J ends lost 7 bases and 0 bases, in that order; junction bases with no gene match: 4. CDR1 is MDHEN and CDR2 is SYDVKM in the germline V gene. CDR3 DNA sequence: TGTGCCAGCACATCTAGCGGAAGCACAGATACGCAGTATTTT. It translates to CASTSSGSTDTQYF.

At least ten counts were recorded for this clonotype. The chain uses TRBV5-1 and TRBJ1-1; weak D call: TRBD1 (6 bases). V lost 4 bases, J lost 1 base, and 11 bases lay in between. Germline V CDR1 and CDR2: SGHRS, YFSETQ. The CDR3 has 14 residues. The CDR3 DNA is TGCGCCAGCAGCAGCGAGACAGGGAACACTGAAGCTTTCTTT. Translated, it gives CASSSETGNTEAFF.

This clonotype was observed many times. Written as DNA, the CDR3 is TGCAGTGCTAGAGCCTGGGCCTACGGGGAGGACCTGGGGGAGCTGTTTTTT. Encoded protein: CSARAWAYGEDLGELFF. This chain joins TRBV20-1 and TRBJ2-2, with D tentatively TRBD2 (6 bases). There are 17 residues in the CDR3. V shed 1 base and J shed 8 bases, with 23 bases lying between them. Germline CDR1 DFQATT, CDR2 SNEGSKA (reference sequence).

The chain recombines TRBV5-3 with TRBJ2-7, with TRBD1 matching over 7 bases. TRBV5-3 is annotated as an ORF whose role is uncertain. The CDR3 is made up of 16 amino acids. V was pared by 8 bases and J by 2 bases, with 16 bases of the junction left unmatched. CDR3 sequence: CASSRDSNFNTYEQYF. DNA of the CDR3: TGTGCCAGTTCCCGGGACAGCAACTTTAATACCTACGAGCAGTACTTC.

This clonotype showed up many times. The CDR3 sequence is CASSLGIIGYTF. The DNA for the CDR3 is TGTGCCAGCAGTCTCGGTATCATTGGCTACACCTTC. The genes are TRBV12-3 or TRBV12-4 and TRBJ1-2; no clear D gene. V lost 5 bases and J lost 7, with 11 bases in between. This CDR3 is 12 amino acids long.

This clonotype showed up many times. For the CDR3, the DNA is TGTGCCAGCAGCCAAGACGAGGACAGGACCTACAATGAGCAGTTCTTC. Its protein is CASSQDEDRTYNEQFF. The chain uses TRBV4-2 and TRBJ2-1; TRBD1 matches at 7 bases. Germline-derived CDR1 and CDR2 are LGHNA and YNFKEQ. The V gene end was trimmed by 0 bases and the J gene end by 2 bases; junction bases not matched to a gene: 4. The CDR3 has 16 amino acids.

This clonotype was counted only a few times. J is TRBJ2-1 and V is TRBV28; D is unclear. V was trimmed by 4 bases and J by 0 bases, leaving 10 bases between them. The CDR3 runs 15 residues. Germline V gene data show CDR1 as MDHEN and CDR2 as SYDVKM. The CDR3 is CASSSPESSYNEQFF. In nucleotides, the CDR3 is TGTGCCAGCAGTTCCCCGGAAAGCTCCTACAATGAGCAGTTCTTC.

Note on this clonotype: Since a much larger clone is just one base distant, this may be a read error. The chain is built from TRBV12-3 or TRBV12-4 and TRBJ2-1; weak D call: TRBD1 (7 bases). The CDR3 covers 16 residues. The CDR3: CASSSSGGGSYNEHFF. Here the CDR3 DNA reads TGTGCCAGCAGTTCCAGCGGAGGGGGCTCCTACAATGAGCACTTCTTC.

This clonotype has more than one count but fewer than ten. CDR3 amino acids: CASSHGVSGKKETQYF. For the CDR3, the DNA is TGTGCCAGCAGCCACGGGGTTAGTGGAAAGAAGGAGACCCAGTACTTC. The V call is TRBV7-3, the J call TRBJ2-5; the D gene is possibly TRBD2 (5 bases). Trimming removed 5 bases from V and 5 bases from J, with 21 bases in between. CDR1 and CDR2 (germline): SGHTA, FQGTGA. There are 16 residues in the CDR3.

The chain couples TRBV14 to TRBJ2-7; either TRBD1 or TRBD2 may fit D (5 bases each). The CDR3 covers 14 residues. Trimming removed 3 bases from V and 2 bases from J, with 11 bases in between. Per the germline V gene, CDR1 is SGHDN and CDR2 is FVKESK. The CDR3 region is CASSHWDRAYEQYF. The CDR3 DNA follows: TGTGCCAGCAGCCATTGGGACCGCGCCTACGAGCAGTACTTC.

In its sample, this clonotype was seen a few times. The gene calls are TRBV20-1 and TRBJ2-2; D is possibly TRBD2 (6 bases). V lost 0 bases and J lost 1, with 12 bases in between. This CDR3 region has 16 residues. CDR1 is DFQATT and CDR2 is SNEGSKA in the germline V gene (reference sequence). The CDR3 DNA reads as TGCAGTGCTAGAGACGACTGGCGGGGGAACACCGGGGAGCTGTTTTTT. It yields the protein CSARDDWRGNTGELFF.

The chain couples TRBV29-1 to TRBJ2-7, with D possibly matching TRBD1 (6 bases). CDR1 and CDR2 (germline): SQVTM, ANQGSEA. Trimming took 1 base from V and 1 from J, leaving 8 bases between them. The CDR3 has 13 residues. CDR3 sequence reads: CSVEGDTSYEQYF. CDR3 coding DNA: TGCAGCGTTGAAGGGGACACATCCTACGAGCAGTACTTC.

The sample holds many counts of this clonotype. The chain joins TRBV24-1 to TRBJ1-5; 7 nucleotides agree with TRBD1. V lost 4 bases, J lost 1 base, and 3 bases stayed unmatched. The germline gives CDR1 KGHDR, CDR2 SFDVKD. The CDR3 runs 15 residues. DNA of the CDR3: TGTGCCACCAGTGACCAGACAGGGAGCAATCAGCCCCAGCATTTT. Its protein product is CATSDQTGSNQPQHF.

Many counts were recorded for this clonotype. The chain employs TRBV20-1 and TRBJ1-5; tentative D call: TRBD1 (5 bases). The CDR3 has 14 amino acids. V was clipped by 0 bases and J by 6 bases, with 12 bases between them. From germline, CDR1 is DFQATT and CDR2 SNEGSKA (reference sequence). The CDR3 protein is CSARERRVGQPQHF. The DNA of the CDR3 is TGCAGTGCTAGAGAGCGCAGGGTGGGTCAGCCCCAGCATTTT.

In this sample, this clonotype turned up a few times. This sequence joins TRBV9 and TRBJ2-1, with TRBD2 as a possible D gene (6 bases). The CDR3 is 13 residues long. Trimming removed 0 bases at V and 9 bases at J, with 10 bases between. The V gene's germline CDR1 is SGDLS and CDR2 YYNGEE. CDR3 loop: CASSVAAEGEQFF. In DNA form, the CDR3 reads TGTGCCAGCAGCGTAGCAGCGGAGGGTGAGCAGTTCTTC.

The V and J genes are TRBV9 and TRBJ2-2, with 12 bases lining up with TRBD2. V shed 5 bases, J shed 3 bases, and the junction held 5 bases outside the gene matches. Germline V lookup: CDR1 SGDLS, CDR2 YYNGEE. This CDR3 spans 16 amino acids. CDR3 sequence reads: CASRDGTSGYTGELFF. The CDR3 nucleotides are TGTGCCAGCAGGGATGGGACTAGCGGGTACACCGGGGAGCTGTTTTTT.

This clonotype was detected many times. V gene TRBV20-1 combines with J gene TRBJ2-7; possibly TRBD2 for D (7 bases). The germline V gene has CDR1 DFQATT and CDR2 SNEGSKA (reference sequence). The CDR3 sequence is 13 residues long. V was clipped by 5 bases and J by 7 bases, with 18 bases between them. Here the CDR3 reads CSAPPRGAWEQYF. Here the CDR3 DNA reads TGCAGTGCTCCTCCCCGGGGGGCGTGGGAGCAGTACTTC.